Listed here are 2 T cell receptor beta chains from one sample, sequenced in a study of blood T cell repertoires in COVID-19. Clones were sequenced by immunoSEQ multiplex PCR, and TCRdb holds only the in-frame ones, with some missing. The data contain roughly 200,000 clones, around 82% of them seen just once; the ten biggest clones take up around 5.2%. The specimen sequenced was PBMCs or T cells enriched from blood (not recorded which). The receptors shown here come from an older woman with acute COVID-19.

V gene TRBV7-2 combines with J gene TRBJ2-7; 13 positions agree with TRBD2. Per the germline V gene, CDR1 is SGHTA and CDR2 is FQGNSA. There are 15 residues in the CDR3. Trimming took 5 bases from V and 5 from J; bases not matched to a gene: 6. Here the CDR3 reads CASSQLAGGPNEQYF. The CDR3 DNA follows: TGTGCCAGCAGCCAACTAGCGGGAGGGCCGAACGAGCAGTACTTC.

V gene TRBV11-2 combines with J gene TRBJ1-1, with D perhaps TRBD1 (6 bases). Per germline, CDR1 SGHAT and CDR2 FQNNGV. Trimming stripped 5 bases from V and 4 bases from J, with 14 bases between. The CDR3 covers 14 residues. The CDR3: CASSPTGPGTEAFF. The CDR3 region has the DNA TGTGCCAGCAGCCCCACAGGGCCCGGCACTGAAGCTTTCTTT.